Below, one T cell receptor beta chain is given with its context. The antigen remains undetermined. Gene names are the mouse ones. The sample originates from a study of tissue T cells after allogeneic stem cell transplantation. Study-wide findings and caveats: Few T cell clones were shared across patients, but motif clusters showed tissue-specific shared signatures.

Indicated time point: mouse harvest day 14 after allogeneic transplant. Each mouse received 10^7 T-cell-depleted marrow cells plus 10^6 splenic CD5+ T cells by tail vein. The repertoire was sequenced with immunoSEQ multiplex PCR; TCRdb's copy has only in-frame clones and lacks some. This table holds about 5,700 clones, roughly 42% found once. The TCR sequence derives from a female BALB/c mouse given C57BL/6 T cells with graft-versus-host disease after an allogeneic hematopoietic cell transplant. The material sequenced was gut tissue.

The CDR3 reads CASSPQGARAEQFF. The CDR3 DNA, read in part, is TGTGCCAGCAGTCCACAGGGGGCGCGTGCTGAGCAGTTC. V gene TRBV26 combines with J gene TRBJ2-1; 9 bases align to TRBD1. Coverage ceases 1 residue before the CDR3 finishes, and the germline J gene fills in the end. The CDR3 is 14 residues long. Germline V gene sequence: CDR1 KGHPV, CDR2 FQNQEV (reference sequence). V was pared by 4 bases and J by 6 bases, with 4 bases of the junction left unmatched.